A single sample gave rise to the 3 T cell receptor beta chains below, sequenced in a study of CD8 T cells in ankylosing spondylitis (dated by TCRdb to about 2017). The library was generated by 5' RACE. The sequencing machine was an Illumina HiSeq 2500. The public reads were run again by TCRdb, first through fastp at Q25 and then through MiXCR, and only productive beta chains were kept. One record per CDR3 amino acid sequence lists the most common genes and DNA. Within this sample are around 180,000 distinct CDR3 sequences, with 10% to 15% of them counted one time only. The biggest ten clones account for 11% of the sample. Material for sequencing was blood, either unsorted or a sorted T cell fraction (not recorded which). These receptor sequences come from a female donor with ankylosing spondylitis or in good health (not recorded which).

The J gene is TRBJ2-7, the V gene TRBV7-2, with D hard to call. There are 11 residues in the CDR3. Germline V lookup: CDR1 SGHTA, CDR2 FQGNSA. The V end was cut by 0 bases, the J end by 7 bases, with 4 bases between. The CDR3 region has the DNA TGTGCCAGCAGCTTAGCACTAGAGCAGTACTTC. It translates to CASSLALEQYF. Using reference TRBV7-2 and TRBJ2-7 for the parts outside the CDR3, the full variable domain is GAGVSQSPSNKVTEKGKDVELRCDPISGHTALYWYRQSLGQGLEFLIYFQGNSAPDKSGLPSDRFSAERTGGSVSTLTIQRTQQEDSAVYLCASSLALEQYFGPGTRLTVT.

The chain carries TRBV20-1 and TRBJ2-3; D is undetermined. Germline V gives CDR1 DFQATT, CDR2 SNEGSKA (reference sequence). CDR3 length: 11 residues. The germline V and J ends were trimmed by 5 bases and 2 bases, with 5 bases remaining between them. As DNA, the CDR3 is TGCAGTGCTTACCTCACAGATACGCAGTATTTT. It codes for CSAYLTDTQYF.

This clonotype was seen at least ten times. This chain joins TRBV12-3 or TRBV12-4 and TRBJ2-3, with no clear D. The CDR3 length is 13 residues. Trimming cost V 3 bases and J 5 bases, with 9 bases left between them. The CDR3 sequence: CASSFSGKDTQYF. CDR3 DNA: TGTGCCAGCAGTTTTTCTGGCAAAGATACGCAGTATTTT.